These T cell receptor beta chains were read from a single sample in a study of cytomegalovirus exposure and HLA in healthy donors. Clones were sequenced by immunoSEQ multiplex PCR, and TCRdb holds only the in-frame ones, with some missing. The sample lists some 110,000 clones; approximately 70% were seen once. Material: PBMCs. These receptors were obtained from a woman in her 40s in good health and CMV-seropositive. CDR3s include the opening cysteine and the closing phenylalanine or tryptophan. The order of the fields is CDR3 DNA, CDR3 protein, clone size, J gene, D gene, V gene. A D gene is named only where the DNA matches it firmly. The size entry is marked missing in some rows and otherwise reads once, few, many or a size class.

CDR3nt: TGTGCCATCAGTTGGGACAGTTCCGGCTACACCTTC
CDR3aa: CAISWDSSGYTF
abundance: -
j_gene: TRBJ1-2
d_gene: TRBD1
v_gene: TRBV10-3

CDR3nt: TGTGCCAGCAGCGAAGGGGAGGGGTACTATGGCTACACCTTC
CDR3aa: CASSEGEGYYGYTF
abundance: -
j_gene: TRBJ1-2
d_gene: -
v_gene: TRBV9

CDR3nt: TGCAGCGTTGAATGGCGGGGGGGGAACACAGATACGCAGTATTTT
CDR3aa: CSVEWRGGNTDTQYF
abundance: -
j_gene: TRBJ2-3
d_gene: TRBD2
v_gene: TRBV29-1

CDR3nt: TGTGCCAGCTCCCCCCCAGGAGGGAGAGATTCACCCCTCCACTTT
CDR3aa: CASSPPGGRDSPLHF
abundance: -
j_gene: TRBJ1-6
d_gene: -
v_gene: TRBV18

CDR3nt: TGTGCCAGCAGCCAAGAGGGGGCGGCTGGCTACACCTTC
CDR3aa: CASSQEGAAGYTF
abundance: -
j_gene: TRBJ1-2
d_gene: -
v_gene: TRBV4-2

CDR3nt: TGTGCCAGTAGTATAGCGCTGTCTCGCGTGAACACTGAAGCTTTCTTT
CDR3aa: CASSIALSRVNTEAFF
abundance: -
j_gene: TRBJ1-1
d_gene: -
v_gene: TRBV19

CDR3nt: TGTGCCAGCAGCTTAGTTTCAGGGGAGGGTAACGGGCAGTTCTTC
CDR3aa: CASSLVSGEGNGQFF
abundance: few
j_gene: TRBJ2-1
d_gene: -
v_gene: TRBV7-2

CDR3nt: TGTGCCAGCAGCTTGAAGAGGAGCGAGACCCAGTACTTC
CDR3aa: CASSLKRSETQYF
abundance: -
j_gene: TRBJ2-5
d_gene: -
v_gene: TRBV5-4

CDR3nt: TGTGCCTGGGACGGGGGTAGATACGAGCAGTACTTC
CDR3aa: CAWDGGRYEQYF
abundance: few
j_gene: TRBJ2-7
d_gene: -
v_gene: TRBV30

CDR3nt: TGTGCCTGGAGTGTATTCCCAGGCGGGAGCAATCAGCCCCAGCATTTT
CDR3aa: CAWSVFPGGSNQPQHF
abundance: many
j_gene: TRBJ1-5
d_gene: -
v_gene: TRBV30

CDR3nt: TGTGCCACCTCCGGGGACCAAGAGACCCAGTACTTC
CDR3aa: CATSGDQETQYF
abundance: -
j_gene: TRBJ2-5
d_gene: -
v_gene: TRBV6-6

CDR3nt: TGTGCCAGCAGCCACCCCACAGGTTTACAAGAGACCCAGTACTTC
CDR3aa: CASSHPTGLQETQYF
abundance: few
j_gene: TRBJ2-5
d_gene: -
v_gene: TRBV11-2

CDR3nt: TGTGCCAGCGTTGACAGGGGGTTCTATGGCTACACCTTC
CDR3aa: CASVDRGFYGYTF
abundance: -
j_gene: TRBJ1-2
d_gene: TRBD1
v_gene: TRBV6-5

CDR3nt: TGCGCCAGCAGCCAAGATACGGGAGAGGAGACCCAGTACTTC
CDR3aa: CASSQDTGEETQYF
abundance: few
j_gene: TRBJ2-5
d_gene: -
v_gene: TRBV4-1

CDR3nt: TGTGCCAGCAGCCGCTCGTCCAGGGCAACTAACTATGGCTACACCTTC
CDR3aa: CASSRSSRATNYGYTF
abundance: -
j_gene: TRBJ1-2
d_gene: -
v_gene: TRBV7-9

CDR3nt: TGTGCCAGCAGCGTAAATAGGGACAGCTTATACACTGAAGCTTTCTTT
CDR3aa: CASSVNRDSLYTEAFF
abundance: few
j_gene: TRBJ1-1
d_gene: TRBD1
v_gene: TRBV9

CDR3nt: TGTGCCATGGCCGGGACAGCCTCCTACGAGCAGTACTTC
CDR3aa: CAMAGTASYEQYF
abundance: -
j_gene: TRBJ2-7
d_gene: TRBD1
v_gene: TRBV10-3

CDR3nt: TGTGCCAGCTCCCAAGGAGGCGGTTCCTACGAGCAGTACTTC
CDR3aa: CASSQGGGSYEQYF
abundance: -
j_gene: TRBJ2-7
d_gene: -
v_gene: TRBV18

CDR3nt: TGTGCCAGCAGTGGGGACAGGATAAGTAACGAGCAGTACTTC
CDR3aa: CASSGDRISNEQYF
abundance: -
j_gene: TRBJ2-7
d_gene: TRBD1
v_gene: TRBV6-5

CDR3nt: TGTGCCCAAAAGACAGGGTCGGATTCACCCCTCCACTTT
CDR3aa: CAQKTGSDSPLHF
abundance: few
j_gene: TRBJ1-6
d_gene: TRBD1
v_gene: TRBV30

CDR3nt: TGCGCCAGCAGCCAAGATAGGCTAGGAGGTTTCGAGCAGTACTTC
CDR3aa: CASSQDRLGGFEQYF
abundance: -
j_gene: TRBJ2-7
d_gene: -
v_gene: TRBV4-3